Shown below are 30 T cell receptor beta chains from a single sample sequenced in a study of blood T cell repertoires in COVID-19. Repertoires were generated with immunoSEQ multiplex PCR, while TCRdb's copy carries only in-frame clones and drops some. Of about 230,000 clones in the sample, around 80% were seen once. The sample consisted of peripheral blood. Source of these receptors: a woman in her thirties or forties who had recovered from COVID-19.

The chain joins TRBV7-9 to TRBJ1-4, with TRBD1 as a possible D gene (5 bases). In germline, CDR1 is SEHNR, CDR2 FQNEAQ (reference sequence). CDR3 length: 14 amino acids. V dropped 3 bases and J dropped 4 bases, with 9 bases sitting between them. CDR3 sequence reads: CASSFLDSNEKLFF. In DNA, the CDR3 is TGTGCCAGCAGCTTCCTAGACAGTAATGAAAAACTGTTTTTT.

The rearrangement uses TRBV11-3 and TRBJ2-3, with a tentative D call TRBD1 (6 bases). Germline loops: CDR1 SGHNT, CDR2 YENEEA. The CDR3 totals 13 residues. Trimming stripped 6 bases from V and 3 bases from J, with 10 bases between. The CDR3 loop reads CASRRTGTDTQYF. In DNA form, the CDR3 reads TGTGCCAGCAGGCGAACAGGGACAGATACGCAGTATTTT.

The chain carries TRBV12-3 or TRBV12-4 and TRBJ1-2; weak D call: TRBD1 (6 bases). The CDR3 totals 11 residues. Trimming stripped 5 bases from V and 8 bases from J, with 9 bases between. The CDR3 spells CASSQGSGYTF. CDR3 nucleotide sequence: TGTGCCAGCAGTCAGGGGAGCGGCTACACCTTC.

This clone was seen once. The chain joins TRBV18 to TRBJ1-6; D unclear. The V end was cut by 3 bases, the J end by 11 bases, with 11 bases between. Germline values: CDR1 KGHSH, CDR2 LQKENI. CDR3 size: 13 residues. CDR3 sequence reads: CASSPTVKPPLHF. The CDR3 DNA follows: TGTGCCAGCTCACCTACAGTGAAGCCACCCCTCCACTTT.

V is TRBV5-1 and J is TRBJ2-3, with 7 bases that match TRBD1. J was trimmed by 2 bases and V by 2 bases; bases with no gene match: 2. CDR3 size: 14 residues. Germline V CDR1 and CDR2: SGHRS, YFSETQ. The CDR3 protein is CASSLGTDTDTQYF. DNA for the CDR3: TGCGCCAGCAGCTTAGGGACAGACACAGATACGCAGTATTTT.

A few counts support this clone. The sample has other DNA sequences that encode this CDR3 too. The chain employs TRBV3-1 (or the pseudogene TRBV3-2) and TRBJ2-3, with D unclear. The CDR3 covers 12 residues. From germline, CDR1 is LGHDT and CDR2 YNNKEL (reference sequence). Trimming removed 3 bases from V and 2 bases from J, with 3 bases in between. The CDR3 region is CASSQATDTQYF. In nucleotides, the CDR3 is TGTGCCAGCAGCCAGGCCACAGATACGCAGTATTTT.

The CDR3 is CASSEIFRQGWRTNYGYTF. For the CDR3, the DNA is TGTGCCAGCAGTGAAATATTTAGACAGGGGTGGCGAACTAACTATGGCTACACCTTC. V gene TRBV6-1 combines with J gene TRBJ1-2; the match to TRBD1 covers 8 bases. CDR1 is MNHNS, CDR2 SASEGT, per germline. Trimming cost V 2 bases and J 0 bases; bases outside gene matches: 14. This CDR3 has 19 residues.

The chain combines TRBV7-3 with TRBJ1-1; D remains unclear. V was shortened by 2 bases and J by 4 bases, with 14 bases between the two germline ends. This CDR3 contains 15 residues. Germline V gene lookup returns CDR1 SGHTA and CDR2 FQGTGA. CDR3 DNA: TGTGCCAGCAGCTTAGTTCGCGGGAAAGGCACTGAAGCTTTCTTT. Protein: CASSLVRGKGTEAFF.

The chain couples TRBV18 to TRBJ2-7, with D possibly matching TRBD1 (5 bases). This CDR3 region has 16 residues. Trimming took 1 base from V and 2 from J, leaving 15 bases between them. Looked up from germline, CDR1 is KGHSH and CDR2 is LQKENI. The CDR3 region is CASSPRVTQVTYEQYF. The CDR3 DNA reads TGTGCCAGCTCACCACGGGTTACACAGGTGACCTACGAGCAGTACTTC.

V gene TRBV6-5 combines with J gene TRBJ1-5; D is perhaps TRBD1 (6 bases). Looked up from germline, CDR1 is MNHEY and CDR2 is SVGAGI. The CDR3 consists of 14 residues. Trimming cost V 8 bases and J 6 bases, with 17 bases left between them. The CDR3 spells CASLPGDWSQPQHF. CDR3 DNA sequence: TGTGCCAGCCTACCAGGGGATTGGAGTCAGCCCCAGCATTTT.

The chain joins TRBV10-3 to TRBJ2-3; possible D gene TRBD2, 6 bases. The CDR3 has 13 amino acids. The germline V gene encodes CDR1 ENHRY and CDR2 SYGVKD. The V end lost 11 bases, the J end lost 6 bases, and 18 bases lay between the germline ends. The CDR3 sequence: CAARPGGVDTQYF. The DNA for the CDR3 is TGTGCCGCAAGGCCTGGAGGGGTGGATACGCAGTATTTT.

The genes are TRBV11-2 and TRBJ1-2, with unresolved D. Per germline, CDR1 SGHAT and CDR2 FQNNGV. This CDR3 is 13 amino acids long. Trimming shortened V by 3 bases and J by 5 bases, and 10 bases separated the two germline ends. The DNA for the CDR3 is TGTGCCAGCAGCTTGGAGGGTAGATATGGCTACACCTTC. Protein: CASSLEGRYGYTF.

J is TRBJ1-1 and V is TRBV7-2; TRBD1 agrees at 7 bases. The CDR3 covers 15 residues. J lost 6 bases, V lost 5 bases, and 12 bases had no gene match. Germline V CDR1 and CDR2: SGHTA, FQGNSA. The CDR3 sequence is CASSNDDRVVAEAFF. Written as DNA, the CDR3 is TGTGCCAGCAGCAATGACGACAGGGTAGTCGCTGAAGCTTTCTTT.

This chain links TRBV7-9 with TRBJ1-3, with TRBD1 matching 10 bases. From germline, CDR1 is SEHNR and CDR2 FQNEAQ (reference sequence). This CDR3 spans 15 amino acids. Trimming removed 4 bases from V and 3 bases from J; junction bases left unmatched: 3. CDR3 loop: CASSWTGGYGNTIYF. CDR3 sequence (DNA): TGTGCCAGCAGCTGGACAGGGGGATATGGAAACACCATATATTTT.

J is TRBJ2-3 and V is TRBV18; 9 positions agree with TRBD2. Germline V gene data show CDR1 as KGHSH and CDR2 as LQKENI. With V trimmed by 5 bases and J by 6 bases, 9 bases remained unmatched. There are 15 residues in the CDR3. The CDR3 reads CASSTTAGGPDTQYF. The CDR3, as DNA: TGTGCCAGCTCAACCACGGCGGGGGGGCCTGATACGCAGTATTTT.

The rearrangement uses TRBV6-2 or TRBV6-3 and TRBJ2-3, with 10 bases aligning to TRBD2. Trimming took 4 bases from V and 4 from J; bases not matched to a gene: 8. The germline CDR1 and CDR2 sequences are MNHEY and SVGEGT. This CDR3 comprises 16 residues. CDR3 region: CASSLLAGTSADTQYF. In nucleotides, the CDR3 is TGTGCCAGCAGTTTACTAGCGGGGACGAGCGCAGATACGCAGTATTTT.

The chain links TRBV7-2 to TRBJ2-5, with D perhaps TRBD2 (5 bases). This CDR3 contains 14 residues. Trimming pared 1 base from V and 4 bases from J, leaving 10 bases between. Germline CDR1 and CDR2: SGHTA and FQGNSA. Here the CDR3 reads CASSLVAGRETQYF. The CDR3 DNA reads TGTGCCAGCAGCTTAGTTGCGGGCAGAGAGACCCAGTACTTC.

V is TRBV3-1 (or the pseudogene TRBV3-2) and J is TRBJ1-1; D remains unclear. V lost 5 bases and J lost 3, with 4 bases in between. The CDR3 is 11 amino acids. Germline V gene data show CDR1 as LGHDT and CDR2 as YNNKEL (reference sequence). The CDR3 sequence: CASSLYTEAFF. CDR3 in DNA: TGTGCCAGCAGCTTATACACTGAAGCTTTCTTT.

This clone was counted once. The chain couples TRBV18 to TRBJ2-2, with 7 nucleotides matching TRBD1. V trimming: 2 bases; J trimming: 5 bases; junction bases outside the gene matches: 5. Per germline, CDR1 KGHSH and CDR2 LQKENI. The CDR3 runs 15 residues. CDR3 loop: CASSPDSQGTGELFF. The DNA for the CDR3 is TGTGCCAGCTCACCAGACTCACAGGGGACCGGGGAGCTGTTTTTT. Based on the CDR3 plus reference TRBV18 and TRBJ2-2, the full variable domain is NAGVMQNPRHLVRRRGQEARLRCSPMKGHSHVYWYRQLPEEGLKFMVYLQKENIIDESGMPKERFSAEFPKEGPSILRIQQVVRGDSAAYFCASSPDSQGTGELFFGEGSRLTVL.

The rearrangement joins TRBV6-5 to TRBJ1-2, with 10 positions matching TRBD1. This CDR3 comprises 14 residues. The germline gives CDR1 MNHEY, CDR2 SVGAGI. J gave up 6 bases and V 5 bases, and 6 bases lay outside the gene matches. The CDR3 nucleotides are TGTGCCAGCAGTAAATACGGGACAGGGGATGGCTACACCTTC. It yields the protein CASSKYGTGDGYTF.

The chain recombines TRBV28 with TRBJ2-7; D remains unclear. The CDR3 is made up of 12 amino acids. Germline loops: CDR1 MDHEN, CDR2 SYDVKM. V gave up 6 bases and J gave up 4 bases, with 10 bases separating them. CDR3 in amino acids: CASSRVGYEQYF. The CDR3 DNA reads TGTGCCAGCAGCCGGGTTGGATACGAGCAGTACTTC.

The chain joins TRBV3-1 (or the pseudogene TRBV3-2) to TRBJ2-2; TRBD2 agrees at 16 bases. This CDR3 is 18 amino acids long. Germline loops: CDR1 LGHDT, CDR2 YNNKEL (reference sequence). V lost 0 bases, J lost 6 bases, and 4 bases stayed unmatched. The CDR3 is CASSQDGTSGGVAGELFF. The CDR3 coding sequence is TGTGCCAGCAGCCAAGATGGGACTAGCGGGGGGGTCGCCGGGGAGCTGTTTTTT.

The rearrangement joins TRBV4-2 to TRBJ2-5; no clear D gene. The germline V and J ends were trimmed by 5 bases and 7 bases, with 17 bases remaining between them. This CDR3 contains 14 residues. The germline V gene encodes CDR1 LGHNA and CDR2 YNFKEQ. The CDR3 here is CASSSTNLGGTQYF. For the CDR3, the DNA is TGTGCCAGCAGCTCAACGAACCTCGGTGGGACCCAGTACTTC.

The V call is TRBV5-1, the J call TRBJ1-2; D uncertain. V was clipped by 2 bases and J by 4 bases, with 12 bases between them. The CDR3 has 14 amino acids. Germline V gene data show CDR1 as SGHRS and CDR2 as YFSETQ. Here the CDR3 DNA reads TGCGCCAGCAGCTTTGGGGAGTCAGGCTATGGCTACACCTTC. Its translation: CASSFGESGYGYTF.

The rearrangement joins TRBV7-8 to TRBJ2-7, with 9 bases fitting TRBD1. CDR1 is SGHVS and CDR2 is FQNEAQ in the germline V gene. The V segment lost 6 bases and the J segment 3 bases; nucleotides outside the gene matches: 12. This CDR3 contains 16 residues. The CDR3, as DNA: TGTGCCAGCAGTTCCCAAGGGACAGGGTGGAACTACGAGCAGTACTTC. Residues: CASSSQGTGWNYEQYF.

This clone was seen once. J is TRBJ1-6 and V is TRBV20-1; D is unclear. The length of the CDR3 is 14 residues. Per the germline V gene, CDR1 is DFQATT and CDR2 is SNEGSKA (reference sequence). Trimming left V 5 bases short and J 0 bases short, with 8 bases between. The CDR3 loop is CSAGAISYNSPLHF. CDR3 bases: TGCAGTGCTGGTGCCATCTCCTATAATTCACCCCTCCACTTT.

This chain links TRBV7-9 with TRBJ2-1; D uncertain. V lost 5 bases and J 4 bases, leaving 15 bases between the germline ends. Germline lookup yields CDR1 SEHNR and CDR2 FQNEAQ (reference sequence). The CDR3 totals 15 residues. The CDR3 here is CASSPDTNLYNEQFF. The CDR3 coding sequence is TGTGCCAGCAGCCCCGACACAAATCTATACAATGAGCAGTTCTTC. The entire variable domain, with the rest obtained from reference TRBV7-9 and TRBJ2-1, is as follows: DTGVSQNPRHKITKRGQNVTFRCDPISEHNRLYWYRQTLGQGPEFLTYFQNEAQLEKSRLLSDRFSAERPKGSFSTLEIQRTEQGDSAMYLCASSPDTNLYNEQFFGPGTRLTVL.

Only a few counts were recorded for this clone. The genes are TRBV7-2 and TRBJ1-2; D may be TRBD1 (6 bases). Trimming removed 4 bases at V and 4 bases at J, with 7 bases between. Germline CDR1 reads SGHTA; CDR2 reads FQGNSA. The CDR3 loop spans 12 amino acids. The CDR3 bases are TGTGCCAGCAGCTCGGACAGCTATGGCTACACCTTC. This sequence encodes CASSSDSYGYTF. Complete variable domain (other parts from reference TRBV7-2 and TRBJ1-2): GAGVSQSPSNKVTEKGKDVELRCDPISGHTALYWYRQSLGQGLEFLIYFQGNSAPDKSGLPSDRFSAERTGGSVSTLTIQRTQQEDSAVYLCASSSDSYGYTFGSGTRLTVV.

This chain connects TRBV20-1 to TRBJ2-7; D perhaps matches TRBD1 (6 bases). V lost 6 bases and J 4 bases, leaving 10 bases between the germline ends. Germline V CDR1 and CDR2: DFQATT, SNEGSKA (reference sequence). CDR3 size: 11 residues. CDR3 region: CSARDTYEQYF. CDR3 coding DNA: TGCAGTGCCCGGGACACGTACGAGCAGTACTTC.

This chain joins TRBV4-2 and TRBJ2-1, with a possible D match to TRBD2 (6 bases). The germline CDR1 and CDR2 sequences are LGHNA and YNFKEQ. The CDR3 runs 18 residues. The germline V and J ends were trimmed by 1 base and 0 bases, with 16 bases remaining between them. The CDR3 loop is CASSQAPPGLGSYNEQFF. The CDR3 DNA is TGTGCCAGCAGCCAAGCCCCTCCGGGACTGGGCTCCTACAATGAGCAGTTCTTC.